A single sample gave rise to the 12 T cell receptor beta chains below, sequenced in a study of cytomegalovirus exposure and HLA in healthy donors. Both 60 Vbeta primers and 13 Jbeta primers went into the PCR. Produced via immunoSEQ multiplex PCR; TCRdb's table is partial and in-frame only. The table records 150,000 to 200,000 clones, around 72% of them present only once. The sample comprised PBMCs. The receptors originated from a woman aged 50 to 60 in good health and CMV-seropositive.

The V call is TRBV5-1, the J call TRBJ2-7; 7 positions match TRBD1. V was pared by 3 bases and J by 5 bases, with 8 bases of the junction left unmatched. Germline V CDR1 and CDR2: SGHRS, YFSETQ. This CDR3 is 14 amino acids long. The CDR3 bases are TGCGCCAGCAGCTACCAAACTACAGGGGACGAGCAGTACTTC. Translated: CASSYQTTGDEQYF. The variable domain in full, completed from reference TRBV5-1 and TRBJ2-7, reads KAGVTQTPRYLIKTRGQQVTLSCSPISGHRSVSWYQQTPGQGLQFLFEYFSETQRNKGNFPGRFSGRQFSNSRSEMNVSTLELGDSALYLCASSYQTTGDEQYFGPGTRLTVT.

This chain connects TRBV27 to TRBJ2-2, with 9 nucleotides matching TRBD2. The germline V gene has CDR1 MNHEY and CDR2 SMNVEV (reference sequence). The CDR3 is 14 residues long. With V trimmed by 5 bases and J by 8 bases, 6 bases remained unmatched. The CDR3 DNA sequence: TGTGCCAGCAGTGTTAGCGGGAGTTTAGGGGAGCTGTTTTTT. It specifies CASSVSGSLGELFF.

The V gene is TRBV7-8, the J gene TRBJ1-6; 7 bases are shared with TRBD1. CDR3 size: 14 residues. CDR1 and CDR2 from the germline V gene are SGHVS and FQNEAQ. The V segment lost 5 bases and the J segment 10 bases; nucleotides outside the gene matches: 8. CDR3 region: CASSPQRDSSPLHF. The CDR3 DNA follows: TGTGCCAGCAGCCCCCAGAGGGACAGCTCACCCCTCCACTTT.

V and J are TRBV6-1 and TRBJ1-2, with TRBD1 matching 8 bases. V lost 6 bases, J lost 4 bases, and 7 bases stayed unmatched. From germline, CDR1 is MNHNS and CDR2 SASEGT. This CDR3 region has 14 residues. DNA for the CDR3: TGTGCCAGCAGGGAGACAGGGGCGGGCTATGGCTACACCTTC. Translation: CASRETGAGYGYTF.

The chain combines TRBV11-2 with TRBJ1-2; D ambiguous. The length of the CDR3 is 12 residues. The ends were cut back, 2 bases at V and 4 bases at J, with 5 bases in the middle. CDR1 is SGHAT and CDR2 is FQNNGV in the germline V gene. CDR3 DNA sequence: TGTGCCAGCAGCTTAAGCGGCTATGGCTACACCTTC. Protein sequence: CASSLSGYGYTF.

The rearrangement links TRBV28 to TRBJ1-2, with TRBD1 matching over 11 bases. The V and J ends lost 4 bases and 2 bases, in that order; junction bases with no gene match: 3. The CDR3 sequence is 15 residues long. Germline V gene lookup returns CDR1 MDHEN and CDR2 SYDVKM. The chain's CDR3 is CASSSGTGGNYGYTF. CDR3 nucleotides: TGTGCCAGCAGTTCAGGGACAGGGGGGAACTATGGCTACACCTTC.

The V gene is TRBV13, the J gene TRBJ1-2; TRBD1 might be the D (6 bases). From germline, CDR1 is PRHDT and CDR2 FYEKMQ (reference sequence). The V end was cut by 0 bases, the J end by 6 bases, with 11 bases between. This CDR3 is 14 amino acids long. The CDR3 bases are TGTGCCAGCAGCTTAGGCCGGGGGGCAGATGGCTACACCTTC. Amino acid sequence: CASSLGRGADGYTF.

This clone was seen a few times. V usage is TRBV19 and J usage is TRBJ2-7, with D unclear. Germline-derived CDR1 and CDR2 are LNHDA and SQIVND (reference sequence). V was shortened by 6 bases and J by 5 bases, with 14 bases between the two germline ends. This CDR3 has 13 amino acids. The CDR3 DNA sequence: TGTGCCAGTAGCCGCCGCGGCGGCAACGAGCAGTACTTC. This translates into CASSRRGGNEQYF.

This rearrangement joins TRBV7-8 to TRBJ1-4; 7 positions match TRBD1. CDR1 and CDR2 (germline): SGHVS, FQNEAQ. V dropped 5 bases and J dropped 0; count of bases not matched to a gene: 6. CDR3 length equals 16 residues. The CDR3 nucleotides read TGTGCCAGCAGCCCTAGTACAGGGGCAACTAATGAAAAACTGTTTTTT. Its translation is CASSPSTGATNEKLFF. The full variable domain, with the rest looked up from reference TRBV7-8 and TRBJ1-4, is GAGVSQSPRYKVAKRGQDVALRCDPISGHVSLFWYQQALGQGPEFLTYFQNEAQLDKSGLPSDRFFAERPEGSVSTLKIQRTQQEDSAVYLCASSPSTGATNEKLFFGSGTQLSVL.

This clone has a handful of counts. The J gene is TRBJ1-1, the V gene TRBV28; D gene ambiguous. The germline gives CDR1 MDHEN, CDR2 SYDVKM. V lost 7 bases and J lost 5, with 8 bases in between. This CDR3 comprises 11 residues. The chain's CDR3 is CASIGRTEAFF. The CDR3, as DNA: TGTGCCAGCATCGGTCGGACTGAAGCTTTCTTT.

The CDR3 DNA reads TGTGCCAGCAGCGTGACAGGGACTGGAAACACCATATATTTT. Its translation is CASSVTGTGNTIYF. The chain carries TRBV9 and TRBJ1-3, with TRBD1 matching over 7 bases. V trimming: 2 bases; J trimming: 2 bases; junction bases outside the gene matches: 1. The CDR3 is 14 residues long. Germline CDR1 and CDR2: SGDLS and YYNGEE.

The rearrangement joins TRBV5-6 to TRBJ2-7; D gene uncertain. The germline CDR1 and CDR2 sequences are SGHDT and YYEEEE. V gave up 3 bases and J gave up 4 bases, with 5 bases separating them. This CDR3 is built from 11 residues. Written as DNA, the CDR3 is TGTGCCAGCAGCTCTAAATACGAGCAGTACTTC. Amino acids: CASSSKYEQYF.